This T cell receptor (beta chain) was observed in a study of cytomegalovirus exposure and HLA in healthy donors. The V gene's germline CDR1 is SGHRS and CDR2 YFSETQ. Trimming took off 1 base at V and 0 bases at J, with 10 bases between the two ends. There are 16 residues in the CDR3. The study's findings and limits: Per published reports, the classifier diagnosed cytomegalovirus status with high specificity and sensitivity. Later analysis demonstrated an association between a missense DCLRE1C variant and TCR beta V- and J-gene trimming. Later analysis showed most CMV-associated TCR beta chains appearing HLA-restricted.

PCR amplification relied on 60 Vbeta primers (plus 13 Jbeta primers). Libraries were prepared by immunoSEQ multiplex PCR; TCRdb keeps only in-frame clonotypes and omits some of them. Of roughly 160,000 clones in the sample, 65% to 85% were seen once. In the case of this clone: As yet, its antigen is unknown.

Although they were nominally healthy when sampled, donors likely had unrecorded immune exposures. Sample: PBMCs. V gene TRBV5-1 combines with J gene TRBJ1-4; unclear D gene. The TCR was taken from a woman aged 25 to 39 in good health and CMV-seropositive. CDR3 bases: TGCGCCAGCAGCTTGACCCCACAGCCAACTAATGAAAAACTGTTTTTT. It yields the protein CASSLTPQPTNEKLFF.